This passage covers 29 T cell receptor beta chains from one sample sequenced in a study of technical replicates of blood from a few donors. Some clones are missing from TCRdb's copy, which holds only in-frame ones; the method was immunoSEQ multiplex PCR. Of over 50,000 clones detected, about 92% appear once; the ten largest clones hold more than 3.5%. Source material: PBMCs. These receptors were collected from a human donor in good health. Some clones in this sample may be carry-over from other donors' samples.

The rearrangement uses TRBV7-2 and TRBJ2-2, with D perhaps TRBD2 (6 bases). Trimming took off 5 bases at V and 0 bases at J, with 13 bases between the two ends. The CDR3 is made up of 16 amino acids. Germline loops: CDR1 SGHTA, CDR2 FQGNSA. DNA for the CDR3: TGTGCCAGCAGCCCATATAGCGGACCGAACACCGGGGAGCTGTTTTTT. Translated: CASSPYSGPNTGELFF.

J is TRBJ2-2 and V is TRBV11-2, with D tentatively TRBD2 (6 bases). The CDR3 contains 13 residues. V shed 8 bases and J shed 6 bases, with 13 bases lying between them. CDR1 and CDR2 from the germline V gene are SGHAT and FQNNGV. The CDR3 sequence is CASVSGAAGELFF. The CDR3, as DNA: TGTGCCAGCGTTTCGGGAGCGGCCGGGGAGCTGTTTTTT.

The rearrangement uses TRBV2 and TRBJ1-1, with TRBD1 identical over 11 bases. Losses at the gene ends were 6 bases for V and 5 bases for J; bases not matched to a gene: 8. The CDR3 runs to 15 residues. Germline V gene data show CDR1 as SNHLY and CDR2 as FYNNEI. In DNA, the CDR3 is TGTGCCAGCAGGTCCGGGACAGGGGGACGGACTGAAGCTTTCTTT. Residues: CASRSGTGGRTEAFF.

The chain couples TRBV7-9 to TRBJ1-1, with no clear D. The germline V and J ends were trimmed by 4 bases and 0 bases, with 6 bases remaining between them. Germline V gene data show CDR1 as SEHNR and CDR2 as FQNEAQ (reference sequence). CDR3 length equals 13 residues. CDR3 nucleotide sequence: TGTGCCAGCAGCTCCCCCATGAACACTGAAGCTTTCTTT. Translation: CASSSPMNTEAFF.

The chain is built from TRBV5-1 and TRBJ2-3; 7 positions match TRBD2. The V and J ends lost 0 bases and 2 bases, in that order; junction bases with no gene match: 6. Germline V gives CDR1 SGHRS, CDR2 YFSETQ. This CDR3 has 16 residues. The CDR3 sequence: CASSLAARGNTDTQYF. DNA for the CDR3: TGCGCCAGCAGCTTGGCTGCGCGGGGGAACACAGATACGCAGTATTTT.

V and J are TRBV19 and TRBJ1-5, with a weak D call TRBD1 (5 bases). The V gene lost 7 bases and the J gene lost 9 bases, with 16 bases spanning the gap. Per the germline V gene, CDR1 is LNHDA and CDR2 is SQIVND (reference sequence). The CDR3 covers 13 residues. The CDR3 spells CASNVQEGRPQHF. The CDR3 region has the DNA TGTGCCAGTAATGTACAGGAGGGGCGGCCCCAGCATTTT.

V and J are TRBV29-1 and TRBJ2-7, with 10 bases lining up with TRBD2. The length of the CDR3 is 14 residues. Germline lookup yields CDR1 SQVTM and CDR2 ANQGSEA. V lost 5 bases, J lost 0 bases, and 4 bases stayed unmatched. The CDR3 DNA reads TGCAGCGTTCTAGCGGGAGTCTACTCCTACGAGCAGTACTTC. It translates to CSVLAGVYSYEQYF.

This chain joins TRBV5-4 and TRBJ2-5; 9 bases map to TRBD2. Looked up from germline, CDR1 is SGHNT and CDR2 is YYREEE (reference sequence). J lost 5 bases, V lost 0 bases, and 5 bases had no gene match. The CDR3 sequence is 15 residues long. In DNA, the CDR3 is TGTGCCAGCAGCTTGGATAGCGGGGGCTGGGAGACCCAGTACTTC. Translating gives CASSLDSGGWETQYF. The complete variable domain, with remaining parts taken from reference TRBV5-4 and TRBJ2-5, reads ETGVTQSPTHLIKTRGQQVTLRCSSQSGHNTVSWYQQALGQGPQFIFQYYREEENGRGNFPPRFSGLQFPNYSSELNVNALELDDSALYLCASSLDSGGWETQYFGPGTRLLVL.

CDR3 amino acids: CASSLGDRLDEQYF. The CDR3 coding sequence is TGTGCCAGCAGCTTGGGGGACAGGCTAGACGAGCAGTACTTC. The V gene is TRBV5-4, the J gene TRBJ2-7; 8 bases are shared with TRBD1. Germline V gene lookup returns CDR1 SGHNT and CDR2 YYREEE (reference sequence). The junction had 4 bases not matched to a gene; V was cut back by 0 bases and J by 5 bases. The CDR3 consists of 14 residues.

V and J are TRBV27 and TRBJ1-2; possible D gene TRBD1, 5 bases. Trimming took off 0 bases at V and 5 bases at J, with 13 bases between the two ends. The CDR3 is 15 residues long. The V gene's germline CDR1 is MNHEY and CDR2 SMNVEV (reference sequence). The CDR3 here is CASSLSGTPTYGYTF. The CDR3 nucleotides read TGTGCCAGCAGTTTATCCGGGACTCCTACTTATGGCTACACCTTC.

V gene TRBV4-1 combines with J gene TRBJ2-1; 7 nucleotides align to TRBD2. The CDR3 spans 18 residues. V shed 4 bases and J 4 bases; nucleotides not matched to a gene: 16. CDR1 is MGHRA, CDR2 YSYEKL, per germline. The CDR3 DNA reads TGCGCCAGCAGCCGCTCTAGCGGTCTCCTCGGGCCTTACAATGAGCAGTTCTTC. Its translation is CASSRSSGLLGPYNEQFF.

This clone occurred once. V and J are TRBV7-8 and TRBJ2-1, with a possible D match to TRBD2 (6 bases). This CDR3 spans 15 amino acids. Looked up from germline, CDR1 is SGHVS and CDR2 is FQNEAQ. Trimming took off 0 bases at V and 4 bases at J, with 10 bases between the two ends. The CDR3 coding sequence is TGTGCCAGCAGCTTAGCACTAGCCCTTTACAATGAGCAGTTCTTC. Encoded protein: CASSLALALYNEQFF.

V and J are TRBV19 and TRBJ1-6; 8 positions match TRBD1. The V gene end was trimmed by 3 bases and the J gene end by 10 bases; junction bases not matched to a gene: 5. The CDR3 is 14 residues long. Looked up from germline, CDR1 is LNHDA and CDR2 is SQIVND (reference sequence). In nucleotides, the CDR3 is TGTGCCAGTAGTATGGGAGACAGGGGCTCACCCCTCCACTTT. Residues: CASSMGDRGSPLHF.

The V gene is TRBV15, the J gene TRBJ1-2; TRBD1 might be the D (5 bases). Germline-derived CDR1 and CDR2 are LNHNV and YYDKDF (reference sequence). The CDR3 runs to 15 residues. Trimming pared 1 base from V and 4 bases from J, leaving 13 bases between. CDR3 DNA: TGTGCCACCAGCAGAGGTGACGGTCAGGGCTATGGCTACACCTTC. Its protein is CATSRGDGQGYGYTF.

This chain links TRBV5-4 with TRBJ1-2; 9 positions match TRBD1. The V gene end was trimmed by 1 base and the J gene end by 5 bases; junction bases not matched to a gene: 6. Germline CDR1 SGHNT, CDR2 YYREEE (reference sequence). The CDR3 sequence is 15 residues long. The CDR3 loop is CASSLTGGVRYGYTF. DNA for the CDR3: TGTGCCAGCAGCTTGACAGGGGGCGTTAGGTATGGCTACACCTTC. Based on the CDR3 plus reference TRBV5-4 and TRBJ1-2, the full variable domain is ETGVTQSPTHLIKTRGQQVTLRCSSQSGHNTVSWYQQALGQGPQFIFQYYREEENGRGNFPPRFSGLQFPNYSSELNVNALELDDSALYLCASSLTGGVRYGYTFGSGTRLTVV.

This rearrangement joins TRBV15 to TRBJ2-6; 8 positions match TRBD1. J gave up 4 bases and V 1 base, and 15 bases lay outside the gene matches. Germline V lookup: CDR1 LNHNV, CDR2 YYDKDF (reference sequence). The CDR3 length is 20 residues. CDR3 residues: CATSRATPGQALPGANVLTF. The DNA of the CDR3 is TGTGCCACCAGCAGAGCTACACCGGGACAGGCCCTCCCGGGGGCCAACGTCCTGACTTTC.

The CDR3 is CAWGGQGNYGYTF. The CDR3 DNA sequence: TGTGCCTGGGGAGGACAGGGTAACTATGGCTACACCTTC. The chain has TRBV30 and TRBJ1-2; 8 bases are a match to TRBD1. Unmatched junction bases numbered 3, after V lost 5 bases and J lost 1 base. The CDR3 is 13 residues long. Germline V lookup: CDR1 GTSNPN, CDR2 SVGIG (reference sequence).

The genes are TRBV30 and TRBJ2-7; 7 bases match TRBD2. The junction had 5 bases not matched to a gene; V was cut back by 0 bases and J by 3 bases. CDR3 length: 14 amino acids. Germline CDR1 and CDR2: GTSNPN and SVGIG (reference sequence). CDR3 bases: TGTGCCTGGAGTGTAACTAGCGAGGGCTACGAGCAGTACTTC. Amino acids: CAWSVTSEGYEQYF. Filled out from reference TRBV30 and TRBJ2-7, the complete variable domain reads SQTIHQWPATLVQPVGSPLSLECTVEGTSNPNLYWYRQAAGRGLQLLFYSVGIGQISSEVPQNLSASRPQDRQFILSSKKLLLSDSGFYLCAWSVTSEGYEQYFGPGTRLTVT.

The chain joins TRBV5-4 to TRBJ2-7, with D perhaps TRBD2 (7 bases). Trimming shortened V by 4 bases and J by 5 bases, and 13 bases separated the two germline ends. The CDR3 covers 13 residues. In germline, CDR1 is SGHNT, CDR2 YYREEE (reference sequence). CDR3: CASSPGGQHEQYF. DNA of the CDR3: TGTGCCAGCAGCCCCGGGGGGCAGCACGAGCAGTACTTC.

The rearrangement links TRBV30 to TRBJ1-4, with 7 bases identical to TRBD1. The V gene end was trimmed by 4 bases and the J gene end by 8 bases; junction bases not matched to a gene: 10. The CDR3 is made up of 14 amino acids. Germline V lookup: CDR1 GTSNPN, CDR2 SVGIG (reference sequence). Here the CDR3 reads CAWTRQGVGEKLFF. The CDR3 DNA is TGTGCCTGGACCAGACAGGGAGTGGGCGAAAAACTGTTTTTT. Full variable domain (outside the CDR3, taken from reference TRBV30 and TRBJ1-4): SQTIHQWPATLVQPVGSPLSLECTVEGTSNPNLYWYRQAAGRGLQLLFYSVGIGQISSEVPQNLSASRPQDRQFILSSKKLLLSDSGFYLCAWTRQGVGEKLFFGSGTQLSVL.

CDR3 residues: CASSTTGLSYNEQFF. In DNA, the CDR3 is TGCGCCAGCAGCACTACAGGGCTTTCCTACAATGAGCAGTTCTTC. This chain links TRBV5-1 with TRBJ2-1; D is perhaps TRBD1 (6 bases). Germline CDR1 reads SGHRS; CDR2 reads YFSETQ. Trimming left V 4 bases short and J 1 base short, with 12 bases between. The CDR3 loop spans 15 amino acids.

The V call is TRBV7-2, the J call TRBJ2-3, with D hard to call. This CDR3 contains 12 residues. Per the germline V gene, CDR1 is SGHTA and CDR2 is FQGNSA. V gave up 5 bases and J gave up 5 bases, with 8 bases separating them. This CDR3 is CASSQARDTQYF. The CDR3 region has the DNA TGTGCCAGCAGCCAGGCGAGAGATACGCAGTATTTT. Full variable domain (missing parts from reference TRBV7-2 and TRBJ2-3): GAGVSQSPSNKVTEKGKDVELRCDPISGHTALYWYRQSLGQGLEFLIYFQGNSAPDKSGLPSDRFSAERTGGSVSTLTIQRTQQEDSAVYLCASSQARDTQYFGPGTRLTVL.

The sample holds many counts of this clone. The chain has TRBV19 and TRBJ1-5, with 10 bases fitting TRBD1. CDR1 and CDR2 from the germline V gene are LNHDA and SQIVND (reference sequence). The trim removed 1 base at V and 9 bases at J, leaving 6 bases unmatched. The CDR3 runs 15 residues. As DNA, the CDR3 is TGTGCCAGTAGTATAGTTAGGACAGGGGGGTTGCCCCAGCATTTT. Translating it yields CASSIVRTGGLPQHF.

The genes are TRBV6-5 and TRBJ2-7, with 7 bases aligning to TRBD1. The CDR3 loop spans 16 amino acids. Unmatched junction bases numbered 16, after V lost 4 bases and J lost 7 bases. Looked up from germline, CDR1 is MNHEY and CDR2 is SVGAGI. In nucleotides, the CDR3 is TGTGCCAGCAGTTCGACAGGGTACCCCCTTAGGAGAGAGCAGTACTTC. The encoded protein is CASSSTGYPLRREQYF.

The chain uses TRBV10-3 and TRBJ1-6, with D maybe TRBD1 (6 bases). This CDR3 comprises 14 residues. In germline, CDR1 is ENHRY, CDR2 SYGVKD. V was clipped by 4 bases and J by 9 bases, with 13 bases between them. In DNA form, the CDR3 reads TGTGCCATCAGTGCCGACAGGTTTGGTTCACCCCTCCACTTT. This codes for CAISADRFGSPLHF.

The sample holds one count of this clone. This chain connects TRBV25-1 to TRBJ2-1; 10 bases are shared with TRBD1. CDR3 length equals 14 residues. Losses at the gene ends were 2 bases for V and 7 bases for J; bases not matched to a gene: 2. CDR1 and CDR2 (germline): MGHDK, SYGVNS. CDR3 sequence: CASSEGQGVNEQFF. In nucleotides, the CDR3 is TGTGCCAGCAGTGAAGGACAGGGGGTGAATGAGCAGTTCTTC.

The genes are TRBV9 and TRBJ2-7; D may be TRBD1 (6 bases). V lost 6 bases, J lost 4 bases, and 14 bases lay in between. Germline loops: CDR1 SGDLS, CDR2 YYNGEE. The CDR3 sequence is 13 residues long. The CDR3 bases are TGTGCCAGCACCCGGACAGCTAGATACGAGCAGTACTTC. Its translation: CASTRTARYEQYF.

V and J are TRBV30 and TRBJ1-3; no reliable D call. This CDR3 has 14 residues. Trimming shortened V by 2 bases and J by 0 bases, and 8 bases separated the two germline ends. Germline values: CDR1 GTSNPN, CDR2 SVGIG (reference sequence). As DNA, the CDR3 is TGTGCCTGGAGTAGCGCAGCCTCTGGAAACACCATATATTTT. This codes for CAWSSAASGNTIYF.

V is TRBV30 and J is TRBJ2-1, with 7 bases fitting TRBD1. The CDR3 length is 12 residues. Germline loops: CDR1 GTSNPN, CDR2 SVGIG (reference sequence). V dropped 5 bases and J dropped 10; count of bases not matched to a gene: 8. The CDR3 reads CAWSGTATEQFF. CDR3 nucleotide sequence: TGTGCCTGGTCCGGGACAGCAACCGAGCAGTTCTTC. Based on the CDR3 plus reference TRBV30 and TRBJ2-1, the full variable domain is SQTIHQWPATLVQPVGSPLSLECTVEGTSNPNLYWYRQAAGRGLQLLFYSVGIGQISSEVPQNLSASRPQDRQFILSSKKLLLSDSGFYLCAWSGTATEQFFGPGTRLTVL.